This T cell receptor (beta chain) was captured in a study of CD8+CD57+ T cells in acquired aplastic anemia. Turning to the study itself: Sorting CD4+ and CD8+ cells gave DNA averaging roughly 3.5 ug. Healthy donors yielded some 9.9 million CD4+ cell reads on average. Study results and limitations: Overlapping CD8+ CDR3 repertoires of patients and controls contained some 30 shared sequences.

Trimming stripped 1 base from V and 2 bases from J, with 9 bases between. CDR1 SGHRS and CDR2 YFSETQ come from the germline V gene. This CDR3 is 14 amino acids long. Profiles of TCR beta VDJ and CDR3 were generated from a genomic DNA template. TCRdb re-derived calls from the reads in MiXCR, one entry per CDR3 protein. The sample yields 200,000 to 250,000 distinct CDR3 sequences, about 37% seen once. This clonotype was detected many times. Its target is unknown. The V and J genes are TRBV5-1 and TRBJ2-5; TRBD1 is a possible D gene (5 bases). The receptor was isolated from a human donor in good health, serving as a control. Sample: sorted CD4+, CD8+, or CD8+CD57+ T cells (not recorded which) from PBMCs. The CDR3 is CASSLSRQQETQYF. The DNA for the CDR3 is TGCGCCAGCAGCTTGTCCCGACAGCAAGAGACCCAGTACTTC.